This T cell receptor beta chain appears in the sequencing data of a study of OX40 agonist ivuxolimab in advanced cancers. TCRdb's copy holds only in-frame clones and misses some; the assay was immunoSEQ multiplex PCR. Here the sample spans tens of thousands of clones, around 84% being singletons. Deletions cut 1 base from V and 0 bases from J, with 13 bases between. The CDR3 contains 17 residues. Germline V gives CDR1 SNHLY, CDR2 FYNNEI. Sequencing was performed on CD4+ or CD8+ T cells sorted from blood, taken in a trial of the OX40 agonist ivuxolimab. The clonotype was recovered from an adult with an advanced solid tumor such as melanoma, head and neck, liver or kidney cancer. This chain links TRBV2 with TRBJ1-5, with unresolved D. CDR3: CASSEEEARYSNQPQHF. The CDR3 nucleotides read TGTGCCAGCAGTGAAGAGGAGGCTAGATATAGCAATCAGCCCCAGCATTTT.